This TCR beta chain was sequenced in a study of blood T cell repertoires in COVID-19. Overall study: Samples of COVID-19 (acute and convalescent) were obtained from the United States, Italy and Spain. PBMCs, B-cell-depleted T cells, or T cells were the source of the cDNA or gDNA that made up the material.

This CDR3 contains 16 residues. V gave up 1 base and J gave up 4 bases; unmatched junction bases: 6. Germline-derived CDR1 and CDR2 are SGHAT and FQNNGV. Data came from immunoSEQ multiplex PCR; TCRdb stores just in-frame clones and leaves some out. The sample has roughly 200,000 clones; over 80% are singletons. This clone was detected a few times. The clonotype originates from a woman between 40 and 55 years old with COVID-19, enrolled during active disease. The V gene is TRBV11-2, the J gene TRBJ2-2, with TRBD2 identical over 7 bases. The specimen sequenced was peripheral blood. The CDR3 DNA reads TGTGCCAGCAGCTTAGTAGGGGCTAGCGGCACCGGGGAGCTGTTTTTT. Translated, it gives CASSLVGASGTGELFF.